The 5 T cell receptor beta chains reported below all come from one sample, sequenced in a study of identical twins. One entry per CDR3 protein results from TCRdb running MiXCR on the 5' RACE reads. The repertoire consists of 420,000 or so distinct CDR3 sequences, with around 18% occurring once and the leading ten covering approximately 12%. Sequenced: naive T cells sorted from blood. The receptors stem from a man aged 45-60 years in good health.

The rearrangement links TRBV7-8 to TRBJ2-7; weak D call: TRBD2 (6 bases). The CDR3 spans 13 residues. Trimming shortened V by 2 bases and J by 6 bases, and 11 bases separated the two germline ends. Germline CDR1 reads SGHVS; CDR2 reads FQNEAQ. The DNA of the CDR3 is TGTGCCAGCAGCTTACAAAGAGCGGGCGAGCAGTACTTC. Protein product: CASSLQRAGEQYF.

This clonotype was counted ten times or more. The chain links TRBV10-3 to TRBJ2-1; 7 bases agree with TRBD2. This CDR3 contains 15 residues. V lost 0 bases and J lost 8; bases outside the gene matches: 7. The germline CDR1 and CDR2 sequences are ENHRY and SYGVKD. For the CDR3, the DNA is TGTGCCATCAGTGAGTCTCCGGGGGGTTTCTATGAGCAGTTCTTC. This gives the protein CAISESPGGFYEQFF.

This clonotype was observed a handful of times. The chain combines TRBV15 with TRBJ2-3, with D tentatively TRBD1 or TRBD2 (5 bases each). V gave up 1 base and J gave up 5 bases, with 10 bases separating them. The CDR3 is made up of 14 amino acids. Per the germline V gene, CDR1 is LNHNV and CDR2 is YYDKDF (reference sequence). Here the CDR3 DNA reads TGTGCCACCAGCAGAGCAGGGAGCGGAGATACGCAGTATTTT. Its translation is CATSRAGSGDTQYF.

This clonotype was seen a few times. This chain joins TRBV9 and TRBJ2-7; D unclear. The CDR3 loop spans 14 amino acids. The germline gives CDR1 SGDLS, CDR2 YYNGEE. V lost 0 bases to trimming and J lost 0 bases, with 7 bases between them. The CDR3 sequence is CASSVGDVSYEQYF. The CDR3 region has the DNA TGTGCCAGCAGCGTAGGCGATGTCTCCTACGAGCAGTACTTC. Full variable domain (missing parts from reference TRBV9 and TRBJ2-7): DSGVTQTPKHLITATGQRVTLRCSPRSGDLSVYWYQQSLDQGLQFLIQYYNGEERAKGNILERFSAQQFPDLHSELNLSSLELGDSALYFCASSVGDVSYEQYFGPGTRLTVT.

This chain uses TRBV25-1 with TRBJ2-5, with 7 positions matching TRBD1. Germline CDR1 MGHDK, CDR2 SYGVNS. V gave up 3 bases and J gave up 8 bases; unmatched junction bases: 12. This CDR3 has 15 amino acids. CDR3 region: CASSDLASGGATQYF. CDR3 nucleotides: TGTGCCAGCAGTGACCTGGCCTCAGGGGGTGCAACCCAGTACTTC.